The 7 T cell receptor beta chains reported below all come from one sample, sequenced in a study of blood T cell repertoires in COVID-19 (TCRdb year 2020). The library was built by means of the immunoSEQ multiplex PCR assay. This is the immuneACCESS table as TCRdb keeps it, with only in-frame sequences that have V and J called. A part of the clones is gone; compared with another copy, unresolved V genes explain less than half, and the rest is unexplained. Here the sample has roughly 180,000 clones; around 87% occur a single time. Approximately 2.4% of the sample belongs to the ten largest clones. Sequenced sample: PBMCs or T cells enriched from blood (not recorded which). The receptors were gathered from a woman in her twenties or thirties who had recovered from COVID-19.

The table lists this clone with a count of one. This chain connects TRBV11-2 to TRBJ1-1; D unresolved. The V and J ends lost 11 bases and 5 bases respectively, with 15 bases between them. The CDR3 extends over 12 amino acids. Germline V CDR1 and CDR2: SGHAT, FQNNGV. The CDR3 sequence: CAVREAGTEAFF. CDR3 coding DNA: TGTGCCGTCCGGGAGGCCGGAACTGAAGCTTTCTTT.

CDR3 in amino acids: CASSSLDRAYEQYF. The CDR3 nucleotides are TGTGCCAGCAGTTCCTTGGACAGGGCGTACGAGCAGTACTTC. This chain connects TRBV6-5 to TRBJ2-7; 8 nucleotides line up with TRBD1. There are 14 residues in the CDR3. Per the germline V gene, CDR1 is MNHEY and CDR2 is SVGAGI. V was clipped by 4 bases and J by 4 bases; unmatched bases: 6.

This chain joins TRBV4-1 and TRBJ2-7; 10 nucleotides line up with TRBD1. CDR1 is MGHRA, CDR2 YSYEKL, per germline. J gave up 6 bases and V 3 bases, and 11 bases lay outside the gene matches. The CDR3 runs to 16 residues. CDR3 coding DNA: TGCGCCAGCAGCCAGGGACCTGGGACAGGGGTAGTCGAGCAGTACTTC. This sequence encodes CASSQGPGTGVVEQYF.

DNA of the CDR3: TGTGCCAGCAGCAGATCAGGGGGCGCGTACACTGAAGCTTTCTTT. Encoded protein: CASSRSGGAYTEAFF. This chain connects TRBV7-8 to TRBJ1-1, with 8 bases lining up with TRBD1. Germline V gives CDR1 SGHVS, CDR2 FQNEAQ. The V segment lost 5 bases and the J segment 3 bases; nucleotides outside the gene matches: 8. This CDR3 has 15 residues.

The chain carries TRBV19 and TRBJ1-5, with a possible D match to TRBD1 (5 bases). This CDR3 region has 14 residues. Per the germline V gene, CDR1 is LNHDA and CDR2 is SQIVND (reference sequence). V shed 5 bases and J shed 5 bases, with 13 bases lying between them. The CDR3 region is CASSRLQDHQPQHF. The CDR3 nucleotides read TGTGCCAGTAGTCGCTTACAGGACCATCAGCCCCAGCATTTT.

This chain uses TRBV27 with TRBJ2-5, with 8 bases that match TRBD2. Germline V CDR1 and CDR2: MNHEY, SMNVEV (reference sequence). The CDR3 contains 15 residues. J lost 3 bases, V lost 5 bases, and 8 bases had no gene match. The DNA of the CDR3 is TGTGCCAGCAGTCTTTATAGCGGGGTAAAAGAGACCCAGTACTTC. Translating gives CASSLYSGVKETQYF.

The chain combines TRBV29-1 with TRBJ2-1, with D possibly matching TRBD2 (5 bases). Trimming left V 4 bases short and J 0 bases short, with 7 bases between. The CDR3 is 13 amino acids. CDR1 and CDR2 from the germline V gene are SQVTM and ANQGSEA. CDR3 protein: CSVVAPSYNEQFF. The CDR3 DNA reads as TGCAGCGTTGTAGCGCCCTCCTACAATGAGCAGTTCTTC.